What follows are 13 T cell receptor beta chains derived from one specimen sequenced in a study of CD8 T cells in Susac syndrome (dated by TCRdb to about 2019). To prepare the library, the immunoSEQ multiplex PCR assay was applied. RNA was extracted using the RNeasy kit, and roughly 0.5 to 1 ug of the RNA was reverse transcribed with random hexamers. In-frame beta chains were kept once TCRdb had trimmed the public reads at Q25 with fastp and called clones with MiXCR. Rows are combined by CDR3 protein, so each entry shows the most common genes and DNA. For this sample the table gives about 200,000 distinct CDR3 sequences, of which roughly 94% were detected only once. Together, the top ten hold 0.08% to 0.11% of the sample. The material sequenced was CD4+ T cells from PBMCs. The receptors shown here come from a human donor in good health.

The chain is built from TRBV9 and TRBJ2-1; D call uncertain. Germline V gives CDR1 SGDLS, CDR2 YYNGEE. V lost 1 base and J 10 bases, leaving 9 bases between the germline ends. The CDR3 contains 12 residues. The CDR3 here is CASSVLGSEQFF. CDR3 coding DNA: TGTGCCAGCAGCGTACTAGGTAGCGAGCAGTTCTTC.

The chain couples TRBV5-1 to TRBJ1-1; 7 bases are shared with TRBD1. Germline loops: CDR1 SGHRS, CDR2 YFSETQ. V dropped 3 bases and J dropped 1; count of bases not matched to a gene: 3. The CDR3 is 14 amino acids. Written as DNA, the CDR3 is TGCGCCAGCAGCTCGTACAGGGGGAACACTGAAGCTTTCTTT. Translated: CASSSYRGNTEAFF.

This clonotype was recorded once. The rearrangement uses TRBV29-1 and TRBJ1-1, with TRBD1 identical over 7 bases. The V and J ends lost 7 bases and 5 bases, in that order; junction bases with no gene match: 7. This CDR3 is built from 12 residues. CDR1 and CDR2 (germline): SQVTM, ANQGSEA. In DNA, the CDR3 is TGCAGCGCCAGGCGACAGGGTACTGAAGCTTTCTTT. Its protein product is CSARRQGTEAFF.

The chain couples TRBV24-1 to TRBJ2-3; 7 bases align to TRBD1. CDR1 is KGHDR, CDR2 SFDVKD, per germline. CDR3 length: 16 amino acids. Germline trimming cut 4 bases from V and 0 bases from J; bases unmatched to any gene: 6. The DNA for the CDR3 is TGTGCCACCAGTGACACTGGGACAGCAAGCACAGATACGCAGTATTTT. Residues: CATSDTGTASTDTQYF.

The chain joins TRBV20-1 to TRBJ2-1; the D gene could be TRBD1 or TRBD2 (6 bases each). Germline assignment: CDR1 DFQATT and CDR2 SNEGSKA (reference sequence). The V gene lost 6 bases and the J gene lost 4 bases, with 19 bases spanning the gap. The CDR3 sequence is 15 residues long. CDR3 sequence: CSAPNLGGRYNEQFF. In DNA, the CDR3 is TGCAGTGCCCCCAATCTGGGGGGCCGATACAATGAGCAGTTCTTC.

The gene calls are TRBV29-1 and TRBJ1-2; D is ambiguous. The V gene's germline CDR1 is SQVTM and CDR2 ANQGSEA. The germline V and J ends were trimmed by 3 bases and 8 bases, with 10 bases remaining between them. The CDR3 consists of 11 residues. This CDR3 reads CSVENQRGYTF. The CDR3 region has the DNA TGCAGCGTTGAGAATCAGAGGGGCTACACCTTC. Together with reference TRBV29-1 and TRBJ1-2, the CDR3 gives the full variable domain: SAVISQKPSRDICQRGTSLTIQCQVDSQVTMMFWYRQQPGQSLTLIATANQGSEATYESGFVIDKFPISRPNLTFSTLTVSNMSPEDSSIYLCSVENQRGYTFGSGTRLTVV.

The J gene is TRBJ2-7, the V gene TRBV21-1; the table assigns TRBD2, which was not confirmed against the DNA. TRBV21-1 is designated a pseudogene. The CDR3 totals 16 residues. The CDR3 spells CASSKSGGRRFYEQYV. CDR3 DNA: TGTGCCAGCAGCAAAAGTGGCGGGAGGAGATTCTACGAGCAGTACGTC.

The J gene is TRBJ1-1, the V gene TRBV6-4; D is uncertain. This CDR3 region has 14 residues. V was pared by 2 bases and J by 3 bases, with 10 bases between. Per the germline V gene, CDR1 is MRHNA and CDR2 is SNTAGT. CDR3 sequence: CASSDLTFYTEAFF. The CDR3 DNA sequence: TGTGCCAGCAGTGACCTGACATTCTACACTGAAGCTTTCTTT.

The chain combines TRBV19 with TRBJ2-2; 10 positions agree with TRBD1. Trimming at V came to 4 bases and at J to 6 bases, leaving 2 bases not matched to a gene. The V gene's germline CDR1 is LNHDA and CDR2 SQIVND (reference sequence). The CDR3 is 14 residues long. In DNA form, the CDR3 reads TGTGCCAGTAGTAGCGGACAGGGGGCCGGGGAGCTGTTTTTT. It encodes CASSSGQGAGELFF.

The CDR3 sequence is CASSPNPKGIYGYTF. In DNA form, the CDR3 reads TGTGCCAGCAGTCCAAATCCGAAGGGGATCTATGGCTACACCTTC. The chain is built from TRBV12-3 or TRBV12-4 and TRBJ1-2, with D possibly TRBD1 on 5 matching bases. Deletions cut 5 bases from V and 4 bases from J, with 17 bases between. The CDR3 has 15 residues.

The chain couples TRBV20-1 to TRBJ2-1; TRBD2 matches at 10 bases. The CDR3 has 17 residues. Looked up from germline, CDR1 is DFQATT and CDR2 is SNEGSKA (reference sequence). With 3 bases clipped from V and 0 bases from J, the junction kept 8 bases outside the gene matches. Written as DNA, the CDR3 is TGCAGTGCTAGGGGGCTAGCGGGGGACCTCTCCTACAATGAGCAGTTCTTC. It is translated as CSARGLAGDLSYNEQFF.

V and J are TRBV13 and TRBJ1-2; D is perhaps TRBD1 (5 bases). V was pared by 3 bases and J by 5 bases, with 16 bases between. This CDR3 has 15 residues. The germline gives CDR1 PRHDT, CDR2 FYEKMQ (reference sequence). Written as DNA, the CDR3 is TGTGCCAGCAGCTTCAATAGGGGCTCTATGTATGGCTACACCTTC. Translating it yields CASSFNRGSMYGYTF.

This rearrangement joins TRBV14 to TRBJ2-1; D uncertain. This CDR3 spans 15 amino acids. V lost 0 bases and J 1 base, leaving 7 bases between the germline ends. Germline V gene sequence: CDR1 SGHDN, CDR2 FVKESK. CDR3 in amino acids: CASSQDPGSYNEQFF. CDR3 sequence (DNA): TGTGCCAGCAGCCAAGATCCCGGTTCCTACAATGAGCAGTTCTTC.